Below are 11 T cell receptor beta chains sequenced from a single sample in a study of blood T cell repertoires in COVID-19. Assay: immunoSEQ multiplex PCR; the TCRdb copy retains only in-frame clones and omits some. The sample shows about 360,000 clones, 86% of them seen only once. The sequenced sample was peripheral blood. These receptors came from a woman aged 55-70 years with COVID-19, enrolled during active disease.

The CDR3 DNA reads as TGTGCCAGCAGCTACCTGGACAGAGAGGGTTATGGCTACACCTTC. It yields the protein CASSYLDREGYGYTF. This chain uses TRBV11-2 with TRBJ1-2; D might be TRBD1 (6 bases). Germline assignment: CDR1 SGHAT and CDR2 FQNNGV. The CDR3 spans 15 residues. The germline V and J ends were trimmed by 4 bases and 5 bases, with 17 bases remaining between them.

The V call is TRBV6-4, the J call TRBJ1-3, with D uncertain. This CDR3 comprises 15 residues. Germline assignment: CDR1 MRHNA and CDR2 SNTAGT. The V and J ends lost 8 bases and 2 bases respectively, with 16 bases between them. Here the CDR3 reads CASHRSLRTGNTIYF. The CDR3 nucleotides are TGTGCCAGCCACCGGAGCCTTCGGACTGGAAACACCATATATTTT.

The table lists this clone with a few counts. J is TRBJ1-2 and V is TRBV9, with D possibly matching TRBD1 (5 bases). Germline V CDR1 and CDR2: SGDLS, YYNGEE. The CDR3 extends over 14 amino acids. The V and J ends lost 4 bases and 4 bases respectively, with 14 bases between them. CDR3 in amino acids: CASSLRGEIYGYTF. The CDR3 DNA reads as TGTGCCAGCAGCTTAAGGGGCGAAATCTATGGCTACACCTTC.

The chain links TRBV16 to TRBJ2-7; D uncertain. Germline loops: CDR1 KGHSY, CDR2 FQNENV. V lost 2 bases and J 3 bases, leaving 8 bases between the germline ends. This CDR3 has 13 residues. CDR3 protein: CASSQGLSYEQYF. The CDR3 DNA sequence: TGTGCCAGCAGCCAAGGGCTGAGCTACGAGCAGTACTTC.

This rearrangement joins TRBV19 to TRBJ2-7; possibly TRBD1 for D (5 bases). Germline-derived CDR1 and CDR2 are LNHDA and SQIVND (reference sequence). The germline V and J ends were trimmed by 6 bases and 4 bases, with 13 bases remaining between them. This CDR3 region has 13 residues. The CDR3 DNA follows: TGTGCCAGTAGCAGGGAAGGAAAATACGAGCAGTACTTC. It specifies CASSREGKYEQYF.

The chain joins TRBV11-3 to TRBJ1-1; 7 bases line up with TRBD1. CDR1 SGHNT and CDR2 YENEEA come from the germline V gene. This CDR3 contains 15 residues. V lost 5 bases and J lost 1; bases outside the gene matches: 7. The CDR3 is CASSPQGQPNTEAFF. The CDR3 bases are TGTGCCAGCAGCCCCCAGGGACAGCCGAACACTGAAGCTTTCTTT.

This chain connects TRBV6-5 to TRBJ2-7; 8 nucleotides agree with TRBD1. The V gene's germline CDR1 is MNHEY and CDR2 SVGAGI. This CDR3 spans 16 amino acids. Unmatched junction bases numbered 10, after V lost 4 bases and J lost 2 bases. The CDR3 DNA reads as TGTGCCAGCAGTTCCCTCGGACAGGGAGAACCCTACGAGCAGTACTTC. Residues: CASSSLGQGEPYEQYF.

The chain employs TRBV7-3 and TRBJ2-2, with 7 bases lining up with TRBD1. The V segment lost 1 base and the J segment 1 base; nucleotides outside the gene matches: 6. CDR1 SGHTA and CDR2 FQGTGA come from the germline V gene. CDR3 length: 17 residues. CDR3 region: CASSLKSTGVNTGELFF. CDR3 nucleotide sequence: TGTGCCAGCAGCTTAAAAAGCACAGGGGTGAACACCGGGGAGCTGTTTTTT.

Points on this clone: Compared with germline, one end of the junction differs, possibly owing to a read error. The chain combines TRBV4-3 with TRBJ2-5; D possibly corresponds to TRBD2 (6 bases). The CDR3 covers 14 residues. Germline V gives CDR1 LGHNA, CDR2 YSLEER. In DNA, the CDR3 is TGCGCCAGCAGCCAAGCGGTGCGGGGAGAGGCCCAGTACTTC. Translating gives CASSQAVRGEAQYF.

The chain links TRBV6-6 to TRBJ1-2, with 7 nucleotides matching TRBD1. Germline V gene lookup returns CDR1 MNHNY and CDR2 SVGAGI (reference sequence). This CDR3 is 13 amino acids long. The trim removed 6 bases at V and 3 bases at J, leaving 4 bases unmatched. CDR3 coding DNA: TGTGCCAGCAGAAGCACAGGGGACTATGGCTACACCTTC. Translation gives CASRSTGDYGYTF.

The CDR3 sequence: CASSLSSGTGGFGYTF. The CDR3 bases are TGTGCCAGCAGCTTGTCCTCCGGGACAGGGGGCTTCGGCTACACCTTC. The rearrangement links TRBV5-4 to TRBJ1-2; the match to TRBD1 covers 12 bases. V lost 1 base and J lost 8; bases outside the gene matches: 9. The CDR3 has 16 residues. In germline, CDR1 is SGHNT, CDR2 YYREEE (reference sequence).